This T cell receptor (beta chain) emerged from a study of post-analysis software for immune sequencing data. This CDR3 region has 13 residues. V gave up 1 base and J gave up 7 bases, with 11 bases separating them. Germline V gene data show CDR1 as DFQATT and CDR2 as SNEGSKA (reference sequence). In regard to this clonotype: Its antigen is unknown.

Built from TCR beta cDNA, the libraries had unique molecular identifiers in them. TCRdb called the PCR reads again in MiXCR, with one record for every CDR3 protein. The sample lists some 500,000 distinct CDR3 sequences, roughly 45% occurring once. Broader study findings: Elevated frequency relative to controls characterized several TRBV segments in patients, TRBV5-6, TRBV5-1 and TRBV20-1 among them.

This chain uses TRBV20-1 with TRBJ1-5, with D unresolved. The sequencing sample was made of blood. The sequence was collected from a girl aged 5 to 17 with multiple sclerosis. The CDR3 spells CSARGPGGQPQHF. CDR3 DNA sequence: TGCAGTGCTAGAGGTCCAGGTGGGCAGCCCCAGCATTTT.